The T cell receptor (beta chain) under discussion was sequenced for a study of blood T cell repertoires in COVID-19. Participant-given clinical history determined each cohort assignment. This clone has just a few counts. Clones were read by immunoSEQ multiplex PCR, and TCRdb kept only the in-frame ones, dropping some. The sample records over 250,000 clones, about nine tenths being singletons. CDR3 size: 13 residues. V was shortened by 5 bases and J by 3 bases, with 7 bases between the two germline ends. Germline CDR1 is LNHDA and CDR2 is SQIVND (reference sequence). This rearrangement joins TRBV19 to TRBJ2-2; D call uncertain. The sample taken for sequencing was PBMCs or T cells enriched from blood (not recorded which). The TCR sequence derives from a woman aged 60-70 years who had recovered from COVID-19. This CDR3 reads CASSVRDTGELFF. The CDR3 coding sequence is TGTGCCAGTAGTGTCCGAGACACCGGGGAGCTGTTTTTT. Using reference TRBV19 and TRBJ2-2 for the parts outside the CDR3, the full variable domain is DGGITQSPKYLFRKEGQNVTLSCEQNLNHDAMYWYRQDPGQGLRLIYYSQIVNDFQKGDIAEGYSVSREKKESFPLTVTSAQKNPTAFYLCASSVRDTGELFFGEGSRLTVL.